The present T cell receptor beta chain was sequenced within a study of a mutant IDH1 vaccine in newly diagnosed glioma. Profiled with immunoSEQ multiplex PCR; TCRdb holds only in-frame clones, not every one. This table holds approximately 31,000 clones, roughly 80% found once. This clone was picked up one time. Antigen specificity is unknown. Time point meaning: week 35, safety follow-up. Every vaccine dose comprised 300 ug of mutant IDH1 20-mer peptide plus topical imiquimod. The sample in question was PBMCs, obtained from a glioma patient whose treatment included an IDH1 peptide vaccine. The sequence was collected from a young woman with glioma.

The CDR3 region has the DNA TGTGCCAGCAGCTTAGCACCCCTGGGCGGGAACACTGAAGCTTTCTTT. It codes for CASSLAPLGGNTEAFF. V gene TRBV11-3 combines with J gene TRBJ1-1; D unclear. V lost 1 base and J lost 1, with 13 bases in between. The CDR3 loop spans 16 amino acids. Germline V gene sequence: CDR1 SGHNT, CDR2 YENEEA.